A selection of T cell receptor beta chains follows, all from one sample in a study of shared clonotypes between healthy human individuals. TCRdb's copy holds only in-frame clones and misses some; the assay was immunoSEQ multiplex PCR. Of fewer than 3 million clones listed, 85% to 95% are singletons. The specimen sequenced was naive CD4+ T cells from PBMCs. Receptors were obtained from a man aged 18 to 30 in good health. Some clones in this sample may be carry-over from other donors' samples. Both conserved end residues are part of each CDR3. Each record gives: clone size, J gene, D gene, V gene, CDR3 protein, CDR3 DNA. D genes are given only for firm matches. Clone sizes are given selectively: once, few, many, or a class where the clone is expanded.

NA,TRBJ2-5,NA,TRBV7-9,CASSRPQETQYF,TGTGCCAGCAGCCGGCCCCAAGAGACCCAGTACTTC
once,TRBJ1-6,NA,TRBV30,CAWSDQYNSPLHF,TGTGCCTGGTCGGACCAATATAATTCACCCCTCCACTTT
NA,TRBJ1-1,NA,TRBV11-2,CASSLERYRVRTFF,TGTGCCAGCAGCTTAGAGAGGTACAGGGTCAGGACTTTCTTT
NA,TRBJ2-7,NA,TRBV27,CASSLSRDPSYEQYF,TGTGCCAGCAGTTTATCGAGGGACCCATCCTACGAGCAGTACTTC
once,TRBJ1-3,NA,TRBV15,CATTPNRHSGNTIYF,TGTGCCACCACCCCTAACAGGCATTCTGGAAACACCATATATTTT
NA,TRBJ2-1,TRBD2,TRBV2,CASSARTSNEQFF,TGTGCCAGCAGTGCCAGGACTAGCAATGAGCAGTTCTTC
NA,TRBJ1-2,NA,TRBV28,CASTGRGVDYGYTF,TGTGCCAGCACCGGACGGGGGGTGGACTATGGCTACACCTTC
NA,TRBJ2-1,NA,TRBV11-2,CASSLFISNEQFF,TGTGCCAGCAGCTTATTTATATCGAATGAGCAGTTCTTC
once,TRBJ2-3,NA,TRBV20-1,CSAGGHTQYF,TGCAGTGCCGGGGGGCATACGCAGTATTTT
NA,TRBJ2-7,TRBD2,TRBV11-2,CASSLQLAGRYEQYF,TGTGCCAGCAGCCTACAACTAGCGGGTCGGTACGAGCAGTACTTC
NA,TRBJ1-1,NA,TRBV27,CASSLNRGGSTEAFF,TGTGCCAGCAGTTTAAATCGAGGGGGTAGCACTGAAGCTTTCTTT
NA,TRBJ1-4,NA,TRBV28,CASPSSRTGEKLFF,TGTGCCAGCCCCTCGAGCCGTACCGGTGAAAAACTGTTTTTT
NA,TRBJ2-5,TRBD2,TRBV5-1,CASSLVLAGFQETQYF,TGCGCCAGCAGCTTGGTTCTAGCGGGGTTCCAAGAGACCCAGTACTTC
NA,TRBJ2-2,TRBD2,TRBV5-1,CASSLVIAGGTGELFF,TGCGCCAGCAGCTTGGTTATAGCGGGAGGCACCGGGGAGCTGTTTTTT
NA,TRBJ1-2,NA,TRBV9,CASSVVAANYGYTF,TGTGCCAGCAGCGTAGTTGCAGCCAACTATGGCTACACCTTC